The rows below give T cell receptor beta chains drawn from one sample of a study of regulatory T cells in long-lasting Graves disease. TCRdb reprocessed the multiplex PCR reads with MiXCR, giving one entry per CDR3 protein. The sample lists roughly 440,000 distinct CDR3 sequences; roughly 15% were seen once. The same sample was also used in a study of T cells in Graves' hyperthyroidism and ophthalmopathy.

The sequences come from peripheral blood mononuclear cells (PBMCs), collected at new diagnosis, from a patient treated with antithyroid drugs. Source of these receptors: a young woman with Graves disease. Both conserved end residues are part of each CDR3. D genes are given only for firm matches. For some rows the clone size is stated as once, few or many, or as a class when expanded; others skip it.

many,12,.,TRBV28,TRBJ2-3,TGTGCCAGCAGTATTACCCATTCTCCGCAGTATTTT,CASSITHSPQYF
.,13,.,TRBV6-1,TRBJ2-7,TGTGCCAACCTGACAGATAGCTCCTACGAGCAGTACTTC,CANLTDSSYEQYF
few,15,.,TRBV7-2,TRBJ1-5,TGTGCCAGCAGCTTAGACAGGGCTGGGAATCAGCCCCAGCATTTT,CASSLDRAGNQPQHF
many,15,TRBD2,TRBV5-1,TRBJ2-1,TGCGCCAGCAGCCGCCTAGCGGGAGGACCCCTTGAGCAGTTCTTC,CASSRLAGGPLEQFF
many,15,.,TRBV7-2,TRBJ2-7,TGTGCCAGCAGCCCTCGAAGCTCCGGGGCCTACGAGCAGTACTTC,CASSPRSSGAYEQYF
.,18,TRBD2,TRBV27,TRBJ2-1,TGTGCCAGCCATTCTGGGACTAGCGAGGACAAACCGTACAATGAGCAGTTCTTC,CASHSGTSEDKPYNEQFF
many,16,.,TRBV28,TRBJ1-5,TGTGCCAGCAGTTCTCCCGCGACAGCCCTTTATCAGCCCCAGCATTTT,CASSSPATALYQPQHF
few,14,.,TRBV20-1,TRBJ2-7,TGCAGTGCTGACCCGGGGGTCGGGGCCTACGAGCAGTACTTC,CSADPGVGAYEQYF
many,12,.,TRBV11-2,TRBJ2-7,TGTGCCAGCAGCTTAGAACCCTACGAGCAGTACTTC,CASSLEPYEQYF
many,15,TRBD1,TRBV6-1,TRBJ2-1,TGTGCCAGCAGTGAATTTACAGGGGGCTCGGATGAGCAGTTCTTC,CASSEFTGGSDEQFF
many,13,TRBD1,TRBV20-1,TRBJ2-1,TGCAGTGCTGGGGGGACAGGCGGCAATGAGCAGTTCTTC,CSAGGTGGNEQFF
many,17,TRBD2,TRBV6-5,TRBJ2-3,TGTGCCAGCAGTTACAACTTAGCGGGAGAGGTCGCAGATACGCAGTATTTT,CASSYNLAGEVADTQYF
.,15,.,TRBV28,TRBJ2-1,TGTGCCAGCAGTTTATATAGCGGAGTAATCAATGAGCAGTTCTTC,CASSLYSGVINEQFF
many,14,.,TRBV20-1,TRBJ2-7,TGCAGTGCTAGATCACCCAGTAGTAGGAACGAGCAGTACTTC,CSARSPSSRNEQYF
few,18,.,TRBV28,TRBJ2-6,TGTGCCAGCAACACTCCGGGAAAAATTAGCTCTGGGGCCAACGTCCTGACTTTC,CASNTPGKISSGANVLTF
.,13,.,TRBV12-3/TRBV12-4,TRBJ2-2,TGTGCCAGCAGCCAGTGGGGGACCGGGGAGCTGTTTTTT,CASSQWGTGELFF
many,12,.,TRBV12-3/TRBV12-4,TRBJ2-3,TGTGCCAGCGATAGCGGAACAGATACGCAGTATTTT,CASDSGTDTQYF
many,18,TRBD1,TRBV12-3/TRBV12-4,TRBJ1-2,TGTGCCAGCAGTTCGGACAGGGGGAATGGTTTTGTCTACTATGGCTACACCTTC,CASSSDRGNGFVYYGYTF
few,14,TRBD2,TRBV20-1,TRBJ2-4,TGCAGTACTACTGCGGGAGATGCCAAAAACATTCAGTACTTC,CSTTAGDAKNIQYF
.,13,.,TRBV6-1,TRBJ1-1,TGTGCCACCAAAGAGGGCGGGGGCACTGAAGCTTTCTTT,CATKEGGGTEAFF
few,14,.,TRBV5-1,TRBJ1-1,TGCGCCAGCAGCCAAGGGCCAGCCAACACTGAAGCTTTCTTT,CASSQGPANTEAFF
.,11,.,TRBV5-6,TRBJ2-2,TGTGCCGGCAGCTTTTCCGGGGAGCTGTTTTTT,CAGSFSGELFF
many,15,.,TRBV6-2/TRBV6-3,TRBJ2-7,TGTGCCAGCAGTTACCCATACGGACATTCCTACGAGCAGTACTTC,CASSYPYGHSYEQYF
.,13,.,TRBV20-1,TRBJ2-7,TGCAGTGCTAGAGCGCGGGCGGGTGACGAGCAGTACTTC,CSARARAGDEQYF
once,15,.,TRBV12-3/TRBV12-4,TRBJ1-2,TGTGCCAGCACTATACAGGGAGGGCTCAACTATGGCTACACCTTC,CASTIQGGLNYGYTF
few,15,.,TRBV12-3/TRBV12-4,TRBJ2-7,TGTGCCAGCAGGGGGGCTCGTGGTCTATTGTCCGAGCAGTACTTC,CASRGARGLLSEQYF
few,14,TRBD1,TRBV18,TRBJ1-1,TGTGCCAGCTCACAGTGGACAGGGAACACTGAAGCTTTCTTT,CASSQWTGNTEAFF
.,17,TRBD2,TRBV18,TRBJ2-1,TGTGCCAGCTCACCAGGACTAGCGGCTCGCTCCTACAATGAGCAGTTCTTC,CASSPGLAARSYNEQFF
many,14,.,TRBV2,TRBJ1-6,TGTGCCAGCACGGCCGTCGGGAGTGGCTCACCCCTCCACTTT,CASTAVGSGSPLHF
many,17,.,TRBV5-1,TRBJ2-1,TGCGCCAGCAGCTGGGCCAACAGGGACTCCTCCTACAATGAGCAGTTCTTC,CASSWANRDSSYNEQFF
many,14,.,TRBV2,TRBJ2-7,TGTGCCAGCAGTACCCAGACGATCTCCTACGAGCAGTACTTC,CASSTQTISYEQYF